This TCR beta chain was retrieved from a study of blood T cells in healthy people across ages (dated by TCRdb to 2013 to 2016). Study-wide context: In model experiments, roughly one uniquely barcoded TCR beta cDNA molecule per two T cells was captured by template switching. The study measured age-related changes in TCR beta repertoire diversity using deep sequencing normalized with unique cDNA molecular identifiers. The donors were divided into four age groups: young (average roughly 17 years), middle-aged (around 37), aged (about 62) and long-lived (about 79). Using the same blood draw, the study looked at two additional independent replicas of 1 million unique cDNA reads for two donors, one aged 18 to 29 and the other aged 80 or older. Results the study describes overall, beyond this receptor: Observed TCR beta diversity per million T cells fell roughly linearly with age, and a significant reduction was already apparent by age around 44. Estimates of total diversity based on one million sequenced T cells were regarded as lower bounds and as underestimates. Observed TCR beta diversity correlated strongly with the percentage of naive T cells measured by flow cytometry. Compared with the aged group, the long-lived group had more naive CD4+ T cells, fewer expanded clones and increased TCR diversity, suggesting age selection. The CMV infection status of donors was not known, potentially confounding age-related changes in expanded clonotypes. Because profiling used bulk unsorted PBMCs, naive and antigen-experienced compartments could not be compared conclusively.

Preparation of the library involved 5' RACE. Instrument on record: Illumina HiSeq 2500. A second roughly 6 to 12 cycle PCR used a sample-barcoded 5' primer and a J-beta primer mix. A template-switch 5' adaptor carrying 12 random nucleotides introduced a unique molecular identifier onto each TCR beta cDNA molecule. At least 2.5 million CDR3-containing paired-end reads were obtained from each sample. First-strand cDNA synthesis was performed from all RNA using the Mint cDNA synthesis kit, with priming by a TRBC-specific oligonucleotide. All cDNA was treated with uracil-DNA glycosylase and then went through a first 18-cycle PCR with the universal primers M1SS and BC2_uni_R. Concerning the study's data processing: For normalization, 1 million high-quality reads, each with a distinct molecular identifier, were randomly selected from each sample. Instead of being binned into consensus sequences, reads with shared molecular identifiers were discarded. MiTCR, with a Q25 quality threshold and the strictest error-elimination algorithm, was used for CDR3 identification, clonotype clustering and error correction. A nonparametric unseen species model with Euler transformation was used to estimate lower-bound total TCR beta diversity. TCRdb redid the processing of the public reads, applying fastp at Q25 and MiXCR, and retained in-frame beta chains. Every entry covers one CDR3 protein and lists the most common genes and DNA from its rows. For this entry, the V and J calls and clone size follow TCRdb and not the study's own pipeline. A total of hundreds of thousands of distinct CDR3 sequences appear in this sample, approximately 25% of them only once. In total, the top ten clones hold around 10% of the sample.

At the junction V is shortened by 6 bases and J by 3 bases, with 12 bases in between. The CDR1 and CDR2 encoded by the germline V gene are MNHEY and SVGAGI. CDR3 length: 13 amino acids, cysteine to phenylalanine. The retained sequence is limited to the CDR3, 39 bases, with the frame set at the first base. As to this clonotype: Its recognized antigen is unknown. Per-base qualities were not stored, and no clone one base away is much larger.

The donors were under 40 Caucasian individuals from Russia, aged about 6 to 100 years, who were systemically healthy. Ten milliliters of peripheral blood were drawn from each donor into EDTA-treated Vacutainer tubes. Ficoll-Paque density-gradient centrifugation was used to isolate PBMCs, with at least 7 million per sample. Trizol reagent was used to extract total RNA from the PBMCs, yielding at least 5 micrograms per sample. For every donor, an aliquot of PBMCs went through flow cytometry to measure the percentages of naive CD45RAhigh/CD27high T cells. Another study also made use of these data, one on T cells of mothers and their children. As described in the second report: Nine systemically healthy Caucasian individuals served as donors, namely three mothers together with their six children. cDNA synthesis used all of the extracted RNA, with 1.5 ug of RNA in each 15 ul reaction. In the second PCR, the M1S primer added sample barcodes and 2-4 random nucleotides. Over 10 million TCR beta CDR3 reads came from each mother, compared with 3.3 million or so reads from each child. TCR recombination output is similarly shaped by thymic selection in related and unrelated pairs, with a minor effect exerted by inherited differences. Related mother-child pairs always showed normalized repertoire overlap that was slightly higher than in unrelated mother-child pairs, though the difference was never significant. No persistent microchimeric T cell clones were found, with a detection sensitivity of roughly 99 clones per million clonotypes. Deep NGS was used in the study to compare the TCR beta repertoires of mothers and children and to look for features that separate related mother-child pairs from unrelated individuals. The mean age was around 40 +/- 4 years for the mothers and about 12 +/- 4 years for the children. Libraries were sequenced on Illumina HiSeq 2000 with 100+100 nt paired-end reads after adapter ligation with NEBNext reagents. To prevent cross-contamination, the mother and child libraries were prepared one month apart and sequenced in separate runs. For each donor, somewhere between roughly 450,000 and 2,200,000 distinct TCR beta clonotypes were identified. Naive TCR beta clonotypes were estimated from low-frequency clonotypes matched to each donor's FACS-determined naive share, without sorting.

The chain is assembled from TRBV6-5 and TRBJ2-7; a tentative D match to TRBD1 spans 5 bases. This TCR was recovered from a boy aged 5-17 years in good health. Sequenced sample: blood. The DNA reads as follows: TGTGCCAGCAGATCGACAGAGATCTACGAGCAGTACTTC. It specifies CASRSTEIYEQYF.